This T cell receptor (beta chain) was observed in a study of T cells after yellow fever vaccination. As for the study in general: Preparation of fractions with low cell numbers was performed using SMART-Seq v4 Ultra Low Input. Study conclusions and caveats: Abundant bulk-derived clonotypes could contaminate FACS-sorted repertoires.

Making TCR cDNA involved 5'RACE template switching, which added UMIs and a universal primer site. TCRdb independently ran MiXCR on the 5' RACE reads; one entry per CDR3 protein. The sample lists 400,000 or so distinct CDR3 sequences; about 6.2% were seen once. Per germline, CDR1 DFQATT and CDR2 SNEGSKA (reference sequence). The J segment lost 7 bases and the V segment lost 2 bases, leaving 5 bases of the junction unmatched. The CDR3 is made up of 14 amino acids. This clonotype was recorded many times. Its antigen is as yet unknown. The material was PBMCs, obtained 5 days after the yellow fever booster vaccination. This receptor was obtained from a man aged 25-40 years who received the YFV17D yellow fever vaccine. The chain joins TRBV20-1 to TRBJ2-3, with 11 positions matching TRBD2. CDR3 residues: CSARRRTSGYTQYF. The CDR3 coding sequence is TGCAGTGCTAGACGCCGGACTAGCGGGTATACGCAGTATTTT.